The next 13 T cell receptor beta chains were all read from a single sample in a study of vaccination effects on CD4 cells after COVID-19. Their antigens remain unidentified. Assay used: immunoSEQ multiplex PCR; TCRdb lists only in-frame clones, some missing. The sample records about 22,000 clones, around 80% being singletons. Sequencing followed a ViraFEST assay step that expanded antigen-specific CD4+ T cells with viral peptide pools. CD4+ T cells were isolated after 10 days of culture. The person's infection with SARS-CoV-2, confirmed by PCR, took place between March and December 2020. The sample was CD4+ T cells from PBMCs cultured with a peptide pool, taken before COVID-19 vaccination. The source of these receptors is a human donor who had a prior SARS-CoV-2 infection.

The chain recombines TRBV9 with TRBJ2-1, with D perhaps matching TRBD1 or TRBD2 (6 bases each). The CDR3 consists of 17 residues. V was clipped by 0 bases and J by 8 bases, with 21 bases between them. Germline V CDR1 and CDR2: SGDLS, YYNGEE. The CDR3 nucleotides are TGTGCCAGCAGCGTAGCTATCGGGGGCTACGCGGACGATGAGCAGTTCTTC. Translating it yields CASSVAIGGYADDEQFF.

V is TRBV11-3 and J is TRBJ2-5; 10 bases fit TRBD2. V shed 0 bases, J shed 4 bases, and the junction held 5 bases outside the gene matches. CDR1 is SGHNT and CDR2 is YENEEA in the germline V gene. CDR3 length: 16 amino acids. CDR3 coding DNA: TGTGCCAGCAGCTTAGATCTAATAGCGGGGGGAGAGACCCAGTACTTC. It codes for CASSLDLIAGGETQYF. Full variable domain (outside the CDR3, taken from reference TRBV11-3 and TRBJ2-5): EAGVVQSPRYKIIEKKQPVAFWCNPISGHNTLYWYLQNLGQGPELLIRYENEEAVDDSQLPKDRFSAERLKGVDSTLKIQPAELGDSAVYLCASSLDLIAGGETQYFGPGTRLLVL.

V is TRBV7-2 and J is TRBJ2-1, with a possible D match to TRBD1 (5 bases). The CDR3 has 14 amino acids. Trimming took 2 bases from V and 7 from J, leaving 12 bases between them. The germline CDR1 and CDR2 sequences are SGHTA and FQGNSA. The CDR3 DNA is TGTGCCAGCAGCTTACGCAGGGTAGTAAATGAGCAGTTCTTC. Amino acids: CASSLRRVVNEQFF.

There are a few counts of this clone. This chain connects TRBV18 to TRBJ1-2; D not resolved. Trimming stripped 3 bases from V and 7 bases from J, with 21 bases between. In germline, CDR1 is KGHSH, CDR2 LQKENI. CDR3 length equals 16 residues. CDR3 sequence reads: CASSPVQRRDGGGYTF. The CDR3 nucleotides are TGTGCCAGCTCACCCGTCCAGCGAAGGGATGGCGGTGGCTACACCTTC. Looking up the rest from reference TRBV18 and TRBJ1-2 gives the full variable domain: NAGVMQNPRHLVRRRGQEARLRCSPMKGHSHVYWYRQLPEEGLKFMVYLQKENIIDESGMPKERFSAEFPKEGPSILRIQQVVRGDSAAYFCASSPVQRRDGGGYTFGSGTRLTVV.

The genes are TRBV7-9 and TRBJ2-1, with D tentatively TRBD2 (5 bases). The V end was cut by 1 base, the J end by 6 bases, with 10 bases between. The CDR3 has 14 amino acids. Germline values: CDR1 SEHNR, CDR2 FQNEAQ (reference sequence). The CDR3 DNA reads TGTGCCAGCAGCTTAGACAGTGGAGGCAATGAGCAGTTCTTC. Protein sequence: CASSLDSGGNEQFF. The full variable domain, with the rest looked up from reference TRBV7-9 and TRBJ2-1, is DTGVSQNPRHKITKRGQNVTFRCDPISEHNRLYWYRQTLGQGPEFLTYFQNEAQLEKSRLLSDRFSAERPKGSFSTLEIQRTEQGDSAMYLCASSLDSGGNEQFFGPGTRLTVL.

In this sample, this clone turned up a few times. The V call is TRBV7-9, the J call TRBJ2-1; D possibly corresponds to TRBD2 (6 bases). CDR3 size: 15 residues. In germline, CDR1 is SEHNR, CDR2 FQNEAQ (reference sequence). Trimming left V 7 bases short and J 9 bases short, with 22 bases between. CDR3 loop: CASTPYGERRGEQFF. The CDR3 nucleotides are TGTGCCAGCACCCCTTATGGAGAGCGGAGGGGTGAGCAGTTCTTC.

The chain couples TRBV18 to TRBJ1-1; D not resolved. The V end lost 6 bases, the J end lost 2 bases, and 16 bases lay between the germline ends. The germline V gene has CDR1 KGHSH and CDR2 LQKENI. There are 15 residues in the CDR3. The CDR3 is CASSRTSDTNTEAFF. CDR3 DNA: TGTGCCAGCTCTCGAACCTCTGACACAAACACTGAAGCTTTCTTT.

The V call is TRBV3-1 (or the pseudogene TRBV3-2), the J call TRBJ2-2; D call uncertain. Trimming cost V 7 bases and J 5 bases, with 14 bases left between them. This CDR3 has 14 residues. The germline gives CDR1 LGHDT, CDR2 YNNKEL (reference sequence). The CDR3 region is CASTHSDGTGELFF. CDR3 coding DNA: TGTGCCAGCACCCATTCGGATGGGACCGGGGAGCTGTTTTTT.

The chain links TRBV2 to TRBJ1-1; D not certain. Looked up from germline, CDR1 is SNHLY and CDR2 is FYNNEI. V shed 8 bases and J shed 7 bases, with 17 bases lying between them. The CDR3 covers 13 residues. CDR3 coding DNA: TGTGCCAGCGGTCGGGGTGTAAAGATTGAAGCTTTCTTT. The encoded protein is CASGRGVKIEAFF.

The chain has TRBV1 and TRBJ1-4. TRBV1 is described as a pseudogene. This CDR3 is 13 amino acids long. The CDR3 region has the DNA TGCACCAGCAGGCCGGTGTGCGGGGAGAAACTGTTTTTT. It specifies CTSRPVCGEKLFF.

The rearrangement links TRBV11-2 to TRBJ1-6; D is uncertain. The CDR3 extends over 11 amino acids. Germline CDR1 is SGHAT and CDR2 is FQNNGV. Trimming cost V 0 bases and J 9 bases, with 0 bases left between them. The CDR3 region is CASSLDSPLHF. CDR3 bases: TGTGCCAGCAGCTTAGATTCACCCCTCCACTTT.

The rearrangement links TRBV4-2 to TRBJ2-3; TRBD2 aligns across 10 bases. Per the germline V gene, CDR1 is LGHNA and CDR2 is YNFKEQ. Trimming removed 3 bases from V and 2 bases from J; junction bases left unmatched: 5. This CDR3 is 16 amino acids long. The CDR3 region has the DNA TGTGCCAGCAGCCAGGATAGCGGGGGGTCCACAGATACGCAGTATTTT. It translates to CASSQDSGGSTDTQYF.

This sequence joins TRBV19 and TRBJ1-2; unclear D gene. The length of the CDR3 is 15 residues. Germline CDR1 and CDR2: LNHDA and SQIVND (reference sequence). V gave up 7 bases and J gave up 4 bases, with 19 bases separating them. The CDR3, as DNA: TGTGCCAGTAACCCGGACCCGACTCGATCCTATGGCTACACCTTC. It is translated as CASNPDPTRSYGYTF.